The 5 T cell receptor beta chains given below trace back to one sample, sequenced in a study of blood T cell repertoires in COVID-19 (dated by TCRdb to the early 2020s). The library relied on the immunoSEQ multiplex PCR assay. This is the immuneACCESS table as TCRdb keeps it, with only in-frame sequences that have V and J called. A part of the clones is gone; compared with another copy, unresolved V genes explain less than half, and the rest is unexplained. The sample table lists about 150,000 clones, more than 85% of them with a count of one. Approximately 0.5% of the sample rests with the top ten. Sequencing used peripheral blood. These receptors all come from a middle-aged man with acute or convalescent COVID-19.

This chain's CDR3 is CASSLSSGNQETQYF. In DNA, the CDR3 is TGTGCCAGCAGCTTATCTAGCGGGAACCAAGAGACCCAGTACTTC. The chain is built from TRBV7-9 and TRBJ2-5; 9 bases line up with TRBD2. CDR1 is SEHNR and CDR2 is FQNEAQ in the germline V gene (reference sequence). J lost 0 bases, V lost 2 bases, and 1 base had no gene match. There are 15 residues in the CDR3.

This rearrangement joins TRBV27 to TRBJ2-2; 7 bases align to TRBD2. Trimming removed 6 bases from V and 5 bases from J; junction bases left unmatched: 6. The CDR3 is 14 amino acids. CDR1 and CDR2 (germline): MNHEY, SMNVEV (reference sequence). This CDR3 is CASRVPGGTGELFF. The CDR3 region has the DNA TGTGCCAGCAGGGTGCCCGGGGGGACCGGGGAGCTGTTTTTT.

The gene calls are TRBV19 and TRBJ1-2; a possible D gene is TRBD1 (6 bases). The germline gives CDR1 LNHDA, CDR2 SQIVND (reference sequence). With 6 bases removed from V and 4 bases from J, the gap between germline ends came to 12 bases. The CDR3 length is 13 residues. CDR3 sequence: CASRTGAAYGYTF. CDR3 DNA sequence: TGTGCCAGTAGGACAGGCGCAGCCTATGGCTACACCTTC.

This clone was counted a single time. The V and J genes are TRBV19 and TRBJ1-5; the D gene is possibly TRBD1 (5 bases). Germline V lookup: CDR1 LNHDA, CDR2 SQIVND (reference sequence). Trimming removed 5 bases at V and 1 base at J, with 6 bases between. This CDR3 comprises 13 residues. The CDR3 is CASSQGSNQPQHF. The DNA for the CDR3 is TGTGCCAGTAGTCAGGGAAGCAATCAGCCCCAGCATTTT.

The chain carries TRBV29-1 and TRBJ1-2; a weak D match, TRBD1 (6 bases). Germline-derived CDR1 and CDR2 are SQVTM and ANQGSEA. The CDR3 is 13 amino acids. The V end lost 6 bases, the J end lost 4 bases, and 15 bases lay between the germline ends. DNA of the CDR3: TGCAGCGTAGCCCCCCAGGGGATCTATGGCTACACCTTC. As protein: CSVAPQGIYGYTF.